A selection of T cell receptor beta chains follows, all from one sample in a study of blood T cell repertoires in COVID-19. Profiled with immunoSEQ multiplex PCR; TCRdb holds only in-frame clones, not every one. The profile shows about 120,000 clones, 85% to 90% of them singletons. The sample was peripheral blood. The receptors were gathered from a man in his 70s with active or convalescent COVID-19. CDR3s include the opening cysteine and the closing phenylalanine or tryptophan. The D gene is left open where the match is weak. The size entry is marked missing in some rows and otherwise reads once, few, many or a size class.

d_gene: -
v_gene: TRBV1
abundance: -
j_gene: TRBJ2-7
CDR3nt: TGCACCAGCAGCCAAGATCAAGGGGCTTCCTACGAGCAGTACTTC
CDR3aa: CTSSQDQGASYEQYF

d_gene: TRBD1
v_gene: TRBV10-3
abundance: -
j_gene: TRBJ2-4
CDR3nt: TGTGCCATCAGCCGGACAGGGGGGGACTTAGGAGACATTCAGTACTTC
CDR3aa: CAISRTGGDLGDIQYF

d_gene: TRBD1
v_gene: TRBV6-5
abundance: -
j_gene: TRBJ2-7
CDR3nt: TGTGCCAGCAGTTGGACAGGGGAAGGGTACGAGCAGTACTTC
CDR3aa: CASSWTGEGYEQYF

d_gene: -
v_gene: TRBV6-1
abundance: -
j_gene: TRBJ2-1
CDR3nt: TGTGCCAGCAGCCGTACTAGCGGGACAGGGTATGAGCAGTTCTTC
CDR3aa: CASSRTSGTGYEQFF

d_gene: -
v_gene: TRBV3-1/TRBV3-2
abundance: -
j_gene: TRBJ1-3
CDR3nt: TGTGCCAGCAGCCCCGGGGAGAGAAACACCATATATTTT
CDR3aa: CASSPGERNTIYF

d_gene: -
v_gene: TRBV7-7
abundance: -
j_gene: TRBJ2-2
CDR3nt: TGTGCTAGCAGCTTAGGACTGCGGGACACCGGGGAGCTGTTTTTT
CDR3aa: CASSLGLRDTGELFF

d_gene: -
v_gene: TRBV6-5
abundance: -
j_gene: TRBJ2-1
CDR3nt: TGTGCCAGCCTCAGGGACTCCTACAATGAGCAGTTCTTC
CDR3aa: CASLRDSYNEQFF

d_gene: TRBD2
v_gene: TRBV4-2
abundance: -
j_gene: TRBJ2-5
CDR3nt: TGTGCCAGCAGCAGAAAAGGGCTAGCGGGAGGGGGTGAGACCCAGTACTTC
CDR3aa: CASSRKGLAGGGETQYF

d_gene: TRBD1
v_gene: TRBV24-1
abundance: few
j_gene: TRBJ2-1
CDR3nt: TGTGCCACTGGCTCCGGGACAGGGGCCTACAATGAGCAGTTCTTC
CDR3aa: CATGSGTGAYNEQFF

d_gene: TRBD1
v_gene: TRBV28
abundance: -
j_gene: TRBJ1-2
CDR3nt: TGTGCCAGCAGCGCGGGGGTGAGGGGGACAGGCTATGGCTACACCTTC
CDR3aa: CASSAGVRGTGYGYTF